These 23 T cell receptor beta chains were all obtained from the same sample, sequenced in a study of blood T cell repertoires in COVID-19. The repertoire was sequenced with immunoSEQ multiplex PCR; TCRdb's copy has only in-frame clones and lacks some. The top ten clones hold 5.3% of a sample with 250,000 to 400,000 clones, around 87% of them seen once. The sequenced material came from PBMCs or T cells enriched from blood (not recorded which). The source is a woman aged 25 to 39 who had recovered from COVID-19.

The V and J genes are TRBV7-9 and TRBJ1-4, with D unclear. The V and J ends lost 3 bases and 8 bases respectively, with 16 bases between them. Germline CDR1 SEHNR, CDR2 FQNEAQ (reference sequence). CDR3 length equals 15 residues. For the CDR3, the DNA is TGTGCCAGCAGCTTCGGCTTCGGGGTAGGAGAAAAACTGTTTTTT. Protein: CASSFGFGVGEKLFF.

The chain carries TRBV5-8 and TRBJ1-3, with TRBD1 as a possible D gene (5 bases). The ends were cut back, 4 bases at V and 0 bases at J, with 14 bases in the middle. The germline V gene encodes CDR1 SGHTS and CDR2 YDEGEE. The CDR3 covers 16 residues. CDR3 in DNA: TGTGCCAGCAGCGGATACCGGGGACTCTCTGGAAACACCATATATTTT. Translated: CASSGYRGLSGNTIYF.

The chain joins TRBV2 to TRBJ1-6; a possible D gene is TRBD1 (5 bases). Per the germline V gene, CDR1 is SNHLY and CDR2 is FYNNEI. The CDR3 extends over 15 amino acids. V gave up 5 bases and J gave up 9 bases, with 17 bases separating them. The DNA of the CDR3 is TGTGCCAGCAGTCCTCGGGAGGGGAGGAGTTCACCCCTCCACTTT. This codes for CASSPREGRSSPLHF.

The chain links TRBV6-2 or TRBV6-3 to TRBJ2-1; D is possibly TRBD2 (5 bases). Germline V lookup: CDR1 MNHEY, CDR2 SVGEGT. This CDR3 spans 14 amino acids. V dropped 0 bases and J dropped 10 bases, with 13 bases sitting between them. CDR3 residues: CASSYSNWGEEQFF. CDR3 DNA sequence: TGTGCCAGCAGTTACTCGAATTGGGGAGAAGAGCAGTTCTTC.

The gene calls are TRBV5-5 and TRBJ1-4; D ambiguous. The CDR3 length is 11 residues. Trimming removed 4 bases from V and 8 bases from J, with 6 bases in between. CDR1 SGHKS and CDR2 YYEKEE come from the germline V gene (reference sequence). The CDR3 nucleotides read TGTGCCAGCAGCCTAATGGAAAAACTGTTTTTT. Translating it yields CASSLMEKLFF. The full variable domain, its missing parts supplied by reference TRBV5-5 and TRBJ1-4, is DAGVTQSPTHLIKTRGQQVTLRCSPISGHKSVSWYQQVLGQGPQFIFQYYEKEERGRGNFPDRFSARQFPNYSSELNVNALLLGDSALYLCASSLMEKLFFGSGTQLSVL.

V and J are TRBV5-4 and TRBJ1-1; D uncertain. The CDR3 runs 13 residues. Trimming took off 1 base at V and 4 bases at J, with 8 bases between the two ends. CDR1 SGHNT and CDR2 YYREEE come from the germline V gene (reference sequence). CDR3 region: CASSLQEVTEAFF. DNA for the CDR3: TGTGCCAGCAGCTTGCAGGAGGTCACTGAAGCTTTCTTT.

V and J are TRBV19 and TRBJ2-2; 10 positions agree with TRBD1. V was pared by 5 bases and J by 3 bases, with 6 bases of the junction left unmatched. The CDR3 has 16 amino acids. CDR1 and CDR2 from the germline V gene are LNHDA and SQIVND (reference sequence). The chain's CDR3 is CASSPRDRGYTGELFF. DNA of the CDR3: TGTGCCAGTAGTCCCCGGGACAGGGGCTACACCGGGGAGCTGTTTTTT.

The gene calls are TRBV7-2 and TRBJ2-5; 9 bases match TRBD2. The CDR3 covers 16 residues. V dropped 1 base and J dropped 5; count of bases not matched to a gene: 8. Germline V CDR1 and CDR2: SGHTA, FQGNSA. CDR3 amino acids: CASSLVAGVGDETQYF. The CDR3 DNA is TGTGCCAGCAGCTTAGTAGCGGGGGTGGGGGATGAGACCCAGTACTTC.

This chain links TRBV12-5 with TRBJ1-3; maybe TRBD1 (5 bases). V lost 3 bases, J lost 0 bases, and 30 bases lay in between. The CDR3 covers 22 residues. Germline values: CDR1 LGHNT, CDR2 FRNRAP. CDR3 amino acids: CASGFPRSGPPPKGFSGNTIYF. The DNA for the CDR3 is TGTGCTAGTGGTTTTCCCCGATCCGGCCCGCCCCCCAAGGGGTTCTCTGGAAACACCATATATTTT.

This clone was counted a few times. The rearrangement joins TRBV28 to TRBJ1-4; 7 positions match TRBD1. The CDR3 has 15 amino acids. V was clipped by 6 bases and J by 0 bases; unmatched bases: 4. Germline V gives CDR1 MDHEN, CDR2 SYDVKM. The CDR3 nucleotides are TGTGCCAGCAGCCCGGGACAGCCAACTAATGAAAAACTGTTTTTT. Amino acid sequence: CASSPGQPTNEKLFF.

This chain links TRBV29-1 with TRBJ1-2, with 9 nucleotides matching TRBD1. Germline CDR1 reads SQVTM; CDR2 reads ANQGSEA. The V segment lost 0 bases and the J segment 8 bases; nucleotides outside the gene matches: 7. CDR3 length: 14 amino acids. CDR3 loop: CSVEETQGAQGYTF. CDR3 DNA sequence: TGCAGCGTTGAAGAGACACAGGGGGCGCAAGGCTACACCTTC.

V is TRBV6-5 and J is TRBJ1-1, with D tentatively TRBD1 (5 bases). Germline assignment: CDR1 MNHEY and CDR2 SVGAGI. The CDR3 is 15 amino acids. V gave up 6 bases and J gave up 0 bases, with 14 bases separating them. CDR3 residues: CASRARGRMNTEAFF. The CDR3 DNA reads as TGTGCCAGCAGGGCAAGGGGCAGGATGAACACTGAAGCTTTCTTT.

The chain recombines TRBV15 with TRBJ1-1; perhaps TRBD1 as D (6 bases). The germline V gene has CDR1 LNHNV and CDR2 YYDKDF (reference sequence). Trimming stripped 0 bases from V and 2 bases from J, with 13 bases between. The CDR3 is 16 residues long. In DNA form, the CDR3 reads TGTGCCACCAGCAGAGATCCCGGCAGGGGAAACACTGAAGCTTTCTTT. This sequence encodes CATSRDPGRGNTEAFF.

This clone was seen at least ten times. The chain couples TRBV7-6 to TRBJ2-1, with 7 bases identical to TRBD2. The CDR3 is made up of 15 amino acids. J lost 6 bases, V lost 1 base, and 6 bases had no gene match. CDR1 SGHVS and CDR2 FNYEAQ come from the germline V gene. Written as DNA, the CDR3 is TGTGCCAGCAGCTTAGGGGCTAGCGGCAGCAATGAGCAGTTCTTC. As protein: CASSLGASGSNEQFF.

The chain uses TRBV5-1 and TRBJ2-1; 8 bases match TRBD2. This CDR3 spans 16 amino acids. The ends lost 0 bases at V and 6 bases at J; junction bases unmatched: 8. CDR1 and CDR2 from the germline V gene are SGHRS and YFSETQ. In DNA, the CDR3 is TGCGCCAGCAGCTTGGGGGTTAGCGGGGCCGTCAATGAGCAGTTCTTC. Translation gives CASSLGVSGAVNEQFF. Looking up the rest from reference TRBV5-1 and TRBJ2-1 gives the full variable domain: KAGVTQTPRYLIKTRGQQVTLSCSPISGHRSVSWYQQTPGQGLQFLFEYFSETQRNKGNFPGRFSGRQFSNSRSEMNVSTLELGDSALYLCASSLGVSGAVNEQFFGPGTRLTVL.

This rearrangement joins TRBV19 to TRBJ1-2; D might be TRBD1 (6 bases). Germline lookup yields CDR1 LNHDA and CDR2 SQIVND (reference sequence). V was clipped by 4 bases and J by 4 bases, with 10 bases between them. The CDR3 is 13 amino acids. The DNA for the CDR3 is TGTGCCAGTAGTAACAGGGTCGGCTATGGCTACACCTTC. Amino acid sequence: CASSNRVGYGYTF.

The count of this clone is one. CDR3 in amino acids: CASSFGGPGNTIYF. The CDR3 DNA sequence: TGTGCCAGCAGCTTTGGGGGCCCTGGAAACACCATATATTTT. The rearrangement joins TRBV11-2 to TRBJ1-3; D perhaps matches TRBD1 (6 bases). V lost 3 bases and J lost 2, with 8 bases in between. CDR1 and CDR2 from the germline V gene are SGHAT and FQNNGV. CDR3 length: 14 residues.

The J gene is TRBJ2-5, the V gene TRBV19; 12 bases agree with TRBD2. The CDR3 covers 17 residues. Germline loops: CDR1 LNHDA, CDR2 SQIVND (reference sequence). V was clipped by 5 bases and J by 5 bases; unmatched bases: 12. The CDR3 region is CASSPWTSGAPRETQYF. Here the CDR3 DNA reads TGTGCCAGTAGTCCCTGGACTAGCGGGGCACCGAGGGAGACCCAGTACTTC.

The CDR3 DNA sequence: TGTGCCAGCAGTTTTGGCAGGGCCTATGGCTACACCTTC. Translation: CASSFGRAYGYTF. This rearrangement joins TRBV27 to TRBJ1-2; TRBD1 is a possible D gene (5 bases). The CDR3 is made up of 13 amino acids. V was trimmed by 3 bases and J by 4 bases, leaving 9 bases between them. Germline loops: CDR1 MNHEY, CDR2 SMNVEV (reference sequence).

The rearrangement uses TRBV6-1 and TRBJ1-2, with TRBD1 as a possible D gene (6 bases). Germline V gives CDR1 MNHNS, CDR2 SASEGT. The V gene lost 3 bases and the J gene lost 3 bases, with 14 bases spanning the gap. CDR3 length: 15 amino acids. CDR3 bases: TGTGCCAGCAGTGACCTAAACAGGGATGACTATGGCTACACCTTC. Translating it yields CASSDLNRDDYGYTF.

For the CDR3, the DNA is TGTGCCTCCTATTGGGGCCGCGGAGCTGAAGCTTTCTTT. This gives the protein CASYWGRGAEAFF. The V gene is TRBV10-3, the J gene TRBJ1-1, with D perhaps matching TRBD1 (5 bases). Trimming cost V 11 bases and J 6 bases, with 19 bases left between them. CDR1 and CDR2 (germline): ENHRY, SYGVKD. CDR3 length: 13 residues.

A single count supports this clone. The chain combines TRBV2 with TRBJ2-7; D perhaps matches TRBD1 (5 bases). Looked up from germline, CDR1 is SNHLY and CDR2 is FYNNEI. This CDR3 region has 13 residues. The ends were cut back, 10 bases at V and 2 bases at J, with 15 bases in the middle. CDR3 sequence: CAKRPTDTYEQYF. For the CDR3, the DNA is TGTGCCAAACGACCGACGGACACCTACGAGCAGTACTTC.

This clone was seen a handful of times. This sequence joins TRBV7-9 and TRBJ2-7, with 8 bases matching TRBD2. This CDR3 has 17 residues. Germline V CDR1 and CDR2: SEHNR, FQNEAQ (reference sequence). The trim removed 2 bases at V and 0 bases at J, leaving 9 bases unmatched. The CDR3 sequence is CASSLYSFGTSSYEQYF. The CDR3 DNA sequence: TGTGCCAGCAGCTTATACAGCTTCGGGACTAGCTCCTACGAGCAGTACTTC.